The clone carrying this TCR beta chain has at least ten counts. The antigen is not known. The data derive from a study of spatial heterogeneity in lung cancer. Study results and limitations: Tumors with more nonsynonymous mutations had more expanded intratumoral alpha and beta TCRs.

The CDR3 length is 15 residues. The germline V gene has CDR1 MNHEY and CDR2 SVGEGT. V shed 6 bases, J shed 0 bases, and the junction held 4 bases outside the gene matches. Time point here: sample taken at primary tumor resection. Untreated early-stage non-small cell lung cancer patients, over 55 in total, were the donors. In the library, each TCR cDNA molecule bore its own unique molecular identifier. In TCRdb, the 5' RACE reads were re-called with MiXCR into one record per CDR3 protein. This sample yields 20,000 to 25,000 distinct CDR3 sequences, of which about 4.5% are seen a single time; 9.9% belongs to the top ten.

Here the sequenced sample was lung tumor tissue, taken at surgery. The TCR originated in a male donor with early-stage non-small cell lung cancer. The J gene is TRBJ2-1, the V gene TRBV6-2 or TRBV6-3, with TRBD2 matching 8 bases. The DNA for the CDR3 is TGTGCCAGCAGGCTCAGCGGGAGCTCCTACAATGAGCAGTTCTTC. Amino acid sequence: CASRLSGSSYNEQFF.